The sequence of this TCR beta chain was determined in a study of T cell repertoires in cytomegalovirus infection. Study-level information: It can be stated that public TCR beta signatures indicated CMV infection as well as a matching HLA type. Findings and limits, study-wide: The response measured ex vivo was dominated by TCR beta clonotypes (HLA-C-restricted and CMV-specific).

This clonotype was detected only a few times. Its antigen is as yet unknown. One entry per CDR3 protein, called by TCRdb with MiXCR from the reads. The table shows roughly 990,000 distinct CDR3 sequences, with roughly 31% occurring only once. J gave up 3 bases and V 4 bases, and 13 bases lay outside the gene matches. Germline V gene data show CDR1 as SGHKS and CDR2 as YYEKEE (reference sequence). This CDR3 contains 16 residues. The sample was cultured CD8+ T cells from PBMCs, taken from culture after CMV antigen stimulation. This TCR came from a human donor in good health (CMV status not recorded). Some clones in this sample may be carry-over from other donors' samples. V usage is TRBV5-5 and J usage is TRBJ2-7; 7 bases match TRBD1. Here the CDR3 DNA reads TGTGCCAGCAGCCTAGGGGGCGAAGGGAATGGCTACGAGCAGTACGTC. Encoded protein: CASSLGGEGNGYEQYV.